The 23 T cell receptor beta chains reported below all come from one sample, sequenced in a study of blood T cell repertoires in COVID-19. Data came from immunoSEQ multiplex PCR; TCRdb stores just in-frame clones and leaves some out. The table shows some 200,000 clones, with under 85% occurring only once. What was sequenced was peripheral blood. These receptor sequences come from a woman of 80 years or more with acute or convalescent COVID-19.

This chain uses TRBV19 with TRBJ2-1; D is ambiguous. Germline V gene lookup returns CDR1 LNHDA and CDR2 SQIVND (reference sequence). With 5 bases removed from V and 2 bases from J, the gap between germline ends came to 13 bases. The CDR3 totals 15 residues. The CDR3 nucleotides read TGTGCCAGTAGTCTACAAGTGACAACCTACAATGAGCAGTTCTTC. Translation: CASSLQVTTYNEQFF. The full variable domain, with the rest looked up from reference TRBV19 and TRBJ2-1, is DGGITQSPKYLFRKEGQNVTLSCEQNLNHDAMYWYRQDPGQGLRLIYYSQIVNDFQKGDIAEGYSVSREKKESFPLTVTSAQKNPTAFYLCASSLQVTTYNEQFFGPGTRLTVL.

The CDR3 sequence is CASSRSGGALRNEQFF. Written as DNA, the CDR3 is TGTGCCAGCAGCCGTAGCGGGGGGGCGCTCAGGAATGAGCAGTTCTTC. V and J are TRBV3-1 (or the pseudogene TRBV3-2) and TRBJ2-1; the match to TRBD2 covers 11 bases. CDR1 is LGHDT and CDR2 is YNNKEL in the germline V gene (reference sequence). There are 16 residues in the CDR3. The ends lost 4 bases at V and 7 bases at J; junction bases unmatched: 9.

The DNA for the CDR3 is TGCGCCAGCAGCTTGGTGGAGGGGAGCTCCTATAATTCACCCCTCCACTTT. This sequence encodes CASSLVEGSSYNSPLHF. V usage is TRBV5-1 and J usage is TRBJ1-6; possible D gene TRBD1, 5 bases. CDR3 length equals 17 residues. Germline CDR1 SGHRS, CDR2 YFSETQ. Trimming took 0 bases from V and 0 from J, leaving 10 bases between them.

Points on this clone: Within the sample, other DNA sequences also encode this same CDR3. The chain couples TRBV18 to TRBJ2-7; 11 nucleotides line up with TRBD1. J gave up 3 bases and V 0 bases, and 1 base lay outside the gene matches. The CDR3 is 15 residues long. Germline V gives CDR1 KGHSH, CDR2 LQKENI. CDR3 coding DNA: TGTGCCAGCTCACCACCGGGACAGGGGGGCTACGAGCAGTACTTC. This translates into CASSPPGQGGYEQYF.

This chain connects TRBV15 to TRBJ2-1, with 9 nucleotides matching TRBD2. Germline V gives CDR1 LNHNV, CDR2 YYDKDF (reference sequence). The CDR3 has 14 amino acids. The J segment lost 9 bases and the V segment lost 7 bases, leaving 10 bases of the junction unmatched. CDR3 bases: TGTGCCACCAATCCAGCGGGAGGCGTGGGTGAGCAGTTCTTC. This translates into CATNPAGGVGEQFF.

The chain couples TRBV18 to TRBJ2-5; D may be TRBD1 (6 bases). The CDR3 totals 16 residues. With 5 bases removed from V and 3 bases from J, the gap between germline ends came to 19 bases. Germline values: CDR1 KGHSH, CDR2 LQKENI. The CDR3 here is CASSSRQASNKETQYF. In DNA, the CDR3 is TGTGCCAGCTCATCCCGACAGGCCTCCAACAAAGAGACCCAGTACTTC.

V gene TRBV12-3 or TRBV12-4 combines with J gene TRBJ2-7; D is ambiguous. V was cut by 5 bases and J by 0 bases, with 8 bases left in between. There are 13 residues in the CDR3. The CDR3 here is CASSPVLSYEQYF. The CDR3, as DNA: TGTGCCAGCAGTCCAGTCCTCTCCTACGAGCAGTACTTC.

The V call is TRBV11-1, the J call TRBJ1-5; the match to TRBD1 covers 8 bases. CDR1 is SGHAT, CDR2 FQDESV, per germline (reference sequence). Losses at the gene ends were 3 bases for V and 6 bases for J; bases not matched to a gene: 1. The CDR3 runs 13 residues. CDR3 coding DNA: TGTGCCAGCAGCTTCGACAGGGGTCAGCCCCAGCATTTT. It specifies CASSFDRGQPQHF.

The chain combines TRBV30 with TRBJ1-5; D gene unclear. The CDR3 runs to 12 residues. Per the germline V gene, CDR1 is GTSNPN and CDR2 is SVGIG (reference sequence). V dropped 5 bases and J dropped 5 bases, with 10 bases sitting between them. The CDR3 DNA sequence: TGTGCCTGGGGACGGGGATATCAGCCCCAGCATTTT. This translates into CAWGRGYQPQHF. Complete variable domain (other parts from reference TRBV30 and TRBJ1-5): SQTIHQWPATLVQPVGSPLSLECTVEGTSNPNLYWYRQAAGRGLQLLFYSVGIGQISSEVPQNLSASRPQDRQFILSSKKLLLSDSGFYLCAWGRGYQPQHFGDGTRLSIL.

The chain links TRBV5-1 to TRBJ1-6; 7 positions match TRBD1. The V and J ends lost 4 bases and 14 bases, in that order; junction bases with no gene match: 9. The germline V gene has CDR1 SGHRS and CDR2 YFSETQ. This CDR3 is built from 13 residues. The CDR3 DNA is TGCGCCAGCAGCGAAACCGGGACAGCCTCCCTCCACTTT. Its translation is CASSETGTASLHF.

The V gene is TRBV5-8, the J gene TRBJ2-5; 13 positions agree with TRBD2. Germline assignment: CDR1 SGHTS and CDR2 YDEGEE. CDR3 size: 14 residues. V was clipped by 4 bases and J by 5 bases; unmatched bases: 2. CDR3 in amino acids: CASSKGLAGETQYF. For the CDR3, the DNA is TGTGCCAGCAGCAAGGGACTAGCGGGGGAGACCCAGTACTTC.

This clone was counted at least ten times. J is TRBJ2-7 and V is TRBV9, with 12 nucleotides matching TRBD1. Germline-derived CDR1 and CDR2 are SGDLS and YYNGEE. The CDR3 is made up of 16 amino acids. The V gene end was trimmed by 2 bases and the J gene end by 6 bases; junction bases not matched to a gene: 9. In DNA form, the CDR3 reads TGTGCCAGCAGCGTGGGAGGGGGACAGGGGGCCTCCGAGCAGTACTTC. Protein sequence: CASSVGGGQGASEQYF.

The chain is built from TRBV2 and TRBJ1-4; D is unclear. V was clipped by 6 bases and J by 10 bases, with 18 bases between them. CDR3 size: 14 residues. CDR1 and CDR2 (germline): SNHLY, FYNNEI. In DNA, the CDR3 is TGTGCCAGCAGGCCCGGAGAGGCAGGAGGAAAACTGTTTTTT. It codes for CASRPGEAGGKLFF.

As DNA, the CDR3 is TGTGCCAGCAGTTCGTTAACTAGCGGAAATTACAATGAGCAGTTCTTC. This gives the protein CASSSLTSGNYNEQFF. The chain combines TRBV6-5 with TRBJ2-1; 8 positions agree with TRBD2. The CDR3 totals 16 residues. CDR1 MNHEY and CDR2 SVGAGI come from the germline V gene. Trimming at V came to 4 bases and at J to 4 bases, leaving 9 bases not matched to a gene.

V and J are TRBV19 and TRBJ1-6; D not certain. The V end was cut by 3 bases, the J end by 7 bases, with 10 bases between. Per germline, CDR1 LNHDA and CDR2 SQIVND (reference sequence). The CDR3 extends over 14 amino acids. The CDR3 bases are TGTGCCAGTAGTATCCCTGGGGAGAATTCACCCCTCCACTTT. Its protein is CASSIPGENSPLHF.

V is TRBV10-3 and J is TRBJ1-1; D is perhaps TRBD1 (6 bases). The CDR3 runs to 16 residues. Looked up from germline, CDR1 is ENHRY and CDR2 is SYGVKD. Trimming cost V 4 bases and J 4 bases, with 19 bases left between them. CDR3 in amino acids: CAISVALPDRPTEAFF. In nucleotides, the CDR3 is TGTGCCATCAGTGTGGCCCTTCCAGACAGGCCCACTGAAGCTTTCTTT.

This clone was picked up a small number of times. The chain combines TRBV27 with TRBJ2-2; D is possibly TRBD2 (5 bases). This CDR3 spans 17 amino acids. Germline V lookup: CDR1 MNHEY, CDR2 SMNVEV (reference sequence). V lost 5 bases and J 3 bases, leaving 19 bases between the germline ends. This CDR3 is CASSARLSGAYTGELFF. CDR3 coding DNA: TGTGCCAGCAGTGCTCGACTAAGCGGAGCCTACACCGGGGAGCTGTTTTTT.

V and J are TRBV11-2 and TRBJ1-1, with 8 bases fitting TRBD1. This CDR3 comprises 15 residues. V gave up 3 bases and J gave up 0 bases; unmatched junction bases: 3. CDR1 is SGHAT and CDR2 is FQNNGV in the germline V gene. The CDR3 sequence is CASSLDRVVNTEAFF. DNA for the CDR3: TGTGCCAGCAGCTTGGACAGGGTTGTGAACACTGAAGCTTTCTTT.

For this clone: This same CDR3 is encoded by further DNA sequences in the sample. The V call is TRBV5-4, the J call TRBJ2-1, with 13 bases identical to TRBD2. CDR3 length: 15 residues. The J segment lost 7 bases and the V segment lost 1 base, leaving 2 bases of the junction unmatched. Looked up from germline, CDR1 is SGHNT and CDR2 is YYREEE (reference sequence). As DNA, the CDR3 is TGTGCCAGCAGCTTGAGGACTAGCGGGAGTAATGAGCAGTTCTTC. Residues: CASSLRTSGSNEQFF.

In DNA, the CDR3 is TGTGCCAGCAGTTCGGCGGGGGATGGGTCACCCCTCCACTTT. Residues: CASSSAGDGSPLHF. The chain is built from TRBV6-5 and TRBJ1-6, with D possibly being TRBD1 (5 bases). V lost 4 bases to trimming and J lost 10 bases, with 14 bases between them. Per germline, CDR1 MNHEY and CDR2 SVGAGI. This CDR3 contains 14 residues.

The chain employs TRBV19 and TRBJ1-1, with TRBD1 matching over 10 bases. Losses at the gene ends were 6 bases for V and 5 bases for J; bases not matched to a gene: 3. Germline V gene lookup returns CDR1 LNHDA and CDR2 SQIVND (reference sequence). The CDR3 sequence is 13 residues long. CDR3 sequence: CASRGTGVTEAFF. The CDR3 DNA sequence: TGTGCCAGTAGGGGGACAGGGGTGACTGAAGCTTTCTTT.

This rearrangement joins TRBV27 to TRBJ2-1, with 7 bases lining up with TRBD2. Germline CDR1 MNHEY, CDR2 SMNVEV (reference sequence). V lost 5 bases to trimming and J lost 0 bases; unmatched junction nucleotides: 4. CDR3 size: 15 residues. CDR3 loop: CASSSGTLSYNEQFF. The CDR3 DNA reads TGTGCCAGCAGTAGCGGGACTCTCTCCTACAATGAGCAGTTCTTC.

CDR3 loop: CASSLRGRANEQFF. CDR3 in DNA: TGTGCCAGCAGCTTGCGCGGGAGGGCTAATGAGCAGTTCTTC. The chain carries TRBV7-2 and TRBJ2-1; TRBD2 agrees at 9 bases. In germline, CDR1 is SGHTA, CDR2 FQGNSA. The CDR3 consists of 14 residues. Trimming took 3 bases from V and 7 from J; bases not matched to a gene: 4.